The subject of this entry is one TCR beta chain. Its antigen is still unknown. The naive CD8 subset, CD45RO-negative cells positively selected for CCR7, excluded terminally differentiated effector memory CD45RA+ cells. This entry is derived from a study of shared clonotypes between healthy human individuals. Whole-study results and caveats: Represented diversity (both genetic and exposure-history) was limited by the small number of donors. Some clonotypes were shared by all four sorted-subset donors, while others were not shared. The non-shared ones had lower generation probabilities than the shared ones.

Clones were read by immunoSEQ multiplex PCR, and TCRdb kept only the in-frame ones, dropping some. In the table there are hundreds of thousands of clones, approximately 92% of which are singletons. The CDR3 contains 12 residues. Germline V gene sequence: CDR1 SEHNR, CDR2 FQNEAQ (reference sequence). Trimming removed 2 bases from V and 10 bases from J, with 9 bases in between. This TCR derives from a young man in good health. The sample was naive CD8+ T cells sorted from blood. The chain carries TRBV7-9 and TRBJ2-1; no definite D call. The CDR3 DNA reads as TGTGCCAGCAGCTTAATAACGCGCGAGCAGTTCTTC. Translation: CASSLITREQFF.